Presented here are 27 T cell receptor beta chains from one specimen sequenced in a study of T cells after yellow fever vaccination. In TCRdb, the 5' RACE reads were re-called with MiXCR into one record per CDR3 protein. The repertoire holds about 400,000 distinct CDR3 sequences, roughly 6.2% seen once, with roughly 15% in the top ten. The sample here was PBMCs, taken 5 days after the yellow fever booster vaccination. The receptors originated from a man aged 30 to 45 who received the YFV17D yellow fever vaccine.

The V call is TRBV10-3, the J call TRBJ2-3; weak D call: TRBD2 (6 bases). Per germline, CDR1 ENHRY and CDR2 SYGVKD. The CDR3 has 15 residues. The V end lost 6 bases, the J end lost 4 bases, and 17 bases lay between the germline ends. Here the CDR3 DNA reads TGTGCCATCAGGCCAGCGGGCGGATATCCAGATACGCAGTATTTT. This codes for CAIRPAGGYPDTQYF.

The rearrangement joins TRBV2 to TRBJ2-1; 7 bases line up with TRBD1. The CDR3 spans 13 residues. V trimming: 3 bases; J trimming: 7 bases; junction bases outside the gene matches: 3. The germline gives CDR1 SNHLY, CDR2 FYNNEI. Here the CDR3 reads CASSENRGNEQFF. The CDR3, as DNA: TGTGCCAGCAGTGAGAACAGGGGTAATGAGCAGTTCTTC.

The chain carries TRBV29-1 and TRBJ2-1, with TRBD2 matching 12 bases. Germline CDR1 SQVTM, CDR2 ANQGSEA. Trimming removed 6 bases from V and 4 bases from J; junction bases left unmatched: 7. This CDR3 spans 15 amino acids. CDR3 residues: CSVTTGTSGYNEQFF. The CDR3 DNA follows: TGCAGCGTCACAACCGGGACTAGCGGGTACAATGAGCAGTTCTTC.

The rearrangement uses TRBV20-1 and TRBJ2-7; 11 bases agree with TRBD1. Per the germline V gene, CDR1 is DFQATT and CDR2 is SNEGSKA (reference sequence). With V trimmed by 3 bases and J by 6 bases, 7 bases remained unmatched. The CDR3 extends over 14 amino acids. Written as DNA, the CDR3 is TGCAGTGCTAGTTCCGGGACAGGGGGTTCCGAGCAGTACTTC. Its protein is CSASSGTGGSEQYF.

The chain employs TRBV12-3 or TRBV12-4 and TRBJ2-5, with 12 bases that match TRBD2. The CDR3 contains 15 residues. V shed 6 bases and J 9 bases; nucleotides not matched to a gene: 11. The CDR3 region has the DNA TGTGCCAGCAGCCATGACCCGACTAGCGGGAGAGCCCAGTACTTC. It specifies CASSHDPTSGRAQYF.

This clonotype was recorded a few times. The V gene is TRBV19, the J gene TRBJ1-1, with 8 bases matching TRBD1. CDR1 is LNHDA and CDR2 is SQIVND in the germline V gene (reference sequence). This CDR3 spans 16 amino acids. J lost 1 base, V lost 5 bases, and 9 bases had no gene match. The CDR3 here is CASSLATGETNTEAFF. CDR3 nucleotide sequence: TGTGCCAGTAGTCTCGCGACAGGGGAGACGAACACTGAAGCTTTCTTT.

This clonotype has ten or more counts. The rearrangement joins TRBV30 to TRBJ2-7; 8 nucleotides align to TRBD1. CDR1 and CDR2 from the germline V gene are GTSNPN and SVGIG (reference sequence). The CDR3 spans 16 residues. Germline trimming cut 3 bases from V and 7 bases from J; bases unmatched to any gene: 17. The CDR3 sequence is CAWRPPGQGRGREQYF. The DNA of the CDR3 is TGTGCCTGGAGACCCCCCGGACAGGGCCGCGGTAGGGAGCAGTACTTC.

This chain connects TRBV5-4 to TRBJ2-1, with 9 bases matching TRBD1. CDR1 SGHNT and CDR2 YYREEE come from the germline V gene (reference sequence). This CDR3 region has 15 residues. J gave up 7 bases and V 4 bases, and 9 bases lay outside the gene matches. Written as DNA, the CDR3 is TGTGCCAGCAGCCGCCGGGACAGGGCTACGAATGAGCAGTTCTTC. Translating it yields CASSRRDRATNEQFF. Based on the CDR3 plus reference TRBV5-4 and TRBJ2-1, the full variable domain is ETGVTQSPTHLIKTRGQQVTLRCSSQSGHNTVSWYQQALGQGPQFIFQYYREEENGRGNFPPRFSGLQFPNYSSELNVNALELDDSALYLCASSRRDRATNEQFFGPGTRLTVL.

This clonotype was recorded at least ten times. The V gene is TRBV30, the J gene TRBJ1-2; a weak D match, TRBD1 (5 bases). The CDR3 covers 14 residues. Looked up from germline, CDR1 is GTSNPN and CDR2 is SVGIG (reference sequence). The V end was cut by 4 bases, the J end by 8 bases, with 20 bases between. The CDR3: CAWMGKRNSGGYTF. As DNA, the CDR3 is TGTGCCTGGATGGGTAAACGGAACTCAGGGGGCTACACCTTC.

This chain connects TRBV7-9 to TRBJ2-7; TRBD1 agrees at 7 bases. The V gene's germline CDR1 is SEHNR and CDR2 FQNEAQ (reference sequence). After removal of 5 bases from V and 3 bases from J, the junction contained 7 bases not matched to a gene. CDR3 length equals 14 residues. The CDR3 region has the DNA TGTGCCAGCAGCACAACCGGGACAGACTACGAGCAGTACTTC. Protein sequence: CASSTTGTDYEQYF.

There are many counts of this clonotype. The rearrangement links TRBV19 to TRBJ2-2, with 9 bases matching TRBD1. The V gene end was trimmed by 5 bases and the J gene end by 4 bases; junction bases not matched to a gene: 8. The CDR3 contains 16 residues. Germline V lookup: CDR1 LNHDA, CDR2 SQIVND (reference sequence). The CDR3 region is CASSPLGTGTTGELFF. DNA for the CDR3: TGTGCCAGTAGTCCATTGGGGACAGGGACCACCGGGGAGCTGTTTTTT.

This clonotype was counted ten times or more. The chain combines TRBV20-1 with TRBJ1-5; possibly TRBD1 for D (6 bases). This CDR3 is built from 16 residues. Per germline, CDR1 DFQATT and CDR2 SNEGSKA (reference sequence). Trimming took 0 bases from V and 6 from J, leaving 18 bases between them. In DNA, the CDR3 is TGCAGTGCTAGAGAAGGTGCCGCAGGGGAAGGTCAGCCCCAGCATTTT. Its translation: CSAREGAAGEGQPQHF.

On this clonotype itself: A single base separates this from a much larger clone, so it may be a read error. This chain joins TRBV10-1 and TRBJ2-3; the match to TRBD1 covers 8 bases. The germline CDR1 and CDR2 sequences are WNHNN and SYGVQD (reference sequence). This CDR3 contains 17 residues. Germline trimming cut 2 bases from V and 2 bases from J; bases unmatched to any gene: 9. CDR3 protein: CASSELDGTGSTDTQYF. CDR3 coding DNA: TGCGCCAGCAGTGAGCTCGACGGGACAGGTTCCACAGATACGCAGTATTTT.

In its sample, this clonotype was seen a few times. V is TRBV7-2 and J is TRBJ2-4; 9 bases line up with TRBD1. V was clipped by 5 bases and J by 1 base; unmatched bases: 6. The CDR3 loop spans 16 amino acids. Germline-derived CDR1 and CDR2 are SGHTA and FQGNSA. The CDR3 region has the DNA TGTGCCAGCAGCCAACAGGGGGCGGGGGCCAAAAACATTCAGTACTTC. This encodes CASSQQGAGAKNIQYF.

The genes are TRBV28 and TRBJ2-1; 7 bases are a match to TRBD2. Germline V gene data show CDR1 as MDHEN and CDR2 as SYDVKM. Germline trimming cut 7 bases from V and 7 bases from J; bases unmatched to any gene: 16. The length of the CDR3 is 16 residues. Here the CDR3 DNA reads TGTGCCAGCATAACCGAGAGGCGAGCGGGAAGAAATGAGCAGTTCTTC. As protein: CASITERRAGRNEQFF.

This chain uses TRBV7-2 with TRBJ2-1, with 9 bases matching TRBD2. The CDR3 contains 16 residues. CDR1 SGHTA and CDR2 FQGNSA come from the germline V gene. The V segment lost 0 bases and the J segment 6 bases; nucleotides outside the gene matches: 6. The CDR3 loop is CASSLAHRGRVNEQFF. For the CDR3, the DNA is TGTGCCAGCAGCTTAGCCCACCGCGGGAGGGTCAATGAGCAGTTCTTC.

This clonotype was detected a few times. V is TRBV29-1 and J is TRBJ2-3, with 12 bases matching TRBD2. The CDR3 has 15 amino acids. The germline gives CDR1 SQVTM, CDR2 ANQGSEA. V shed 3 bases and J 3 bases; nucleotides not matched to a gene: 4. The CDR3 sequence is CSVETSGGLTDTQYF. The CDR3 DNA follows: TGCAGCGTTGAGACTAGCGGGGGATTAACAGATACGCAGTATTTT.

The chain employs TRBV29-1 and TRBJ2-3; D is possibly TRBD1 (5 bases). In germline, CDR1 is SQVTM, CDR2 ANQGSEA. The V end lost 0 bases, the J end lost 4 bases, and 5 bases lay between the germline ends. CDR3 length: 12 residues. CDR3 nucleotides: TGCAGCGTTGAAGAAGGGGCAGATACGCAGTATTTT. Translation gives CSVEEGADTQYF.

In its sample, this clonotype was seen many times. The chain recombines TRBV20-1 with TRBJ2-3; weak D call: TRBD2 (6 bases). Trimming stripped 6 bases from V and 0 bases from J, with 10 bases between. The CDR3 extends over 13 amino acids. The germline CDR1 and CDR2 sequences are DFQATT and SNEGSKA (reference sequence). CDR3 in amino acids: CSATGTSTDTQYF. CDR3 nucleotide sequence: TGCAGTGCCACGGGGACTAGCACAGATACGCAGTATTTT.

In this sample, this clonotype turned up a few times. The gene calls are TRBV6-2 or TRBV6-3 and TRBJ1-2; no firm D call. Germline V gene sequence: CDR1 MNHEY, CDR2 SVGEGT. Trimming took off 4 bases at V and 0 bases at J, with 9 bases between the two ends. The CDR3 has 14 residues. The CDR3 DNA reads TGTGCCAGCAGTTCCCCCGCATCTAACTATGGCTACACCTTC. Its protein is CASSSPASNYGYTF.

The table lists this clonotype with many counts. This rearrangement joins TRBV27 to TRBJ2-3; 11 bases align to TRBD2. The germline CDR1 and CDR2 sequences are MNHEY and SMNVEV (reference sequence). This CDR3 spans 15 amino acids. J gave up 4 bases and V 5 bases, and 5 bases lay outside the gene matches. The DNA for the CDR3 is TGTGCCAGCAGTACCGGGACTAGCGGAGCAGATACGCAGTATTTT. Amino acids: CASSTGTSGADTQYF.

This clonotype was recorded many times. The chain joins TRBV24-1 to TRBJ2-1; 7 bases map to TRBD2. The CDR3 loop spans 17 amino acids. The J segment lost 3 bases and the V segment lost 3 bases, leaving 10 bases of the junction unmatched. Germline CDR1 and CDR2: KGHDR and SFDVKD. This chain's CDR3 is CATSDPESGVLYNEQFF. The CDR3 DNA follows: TGTGCCACCAGTGATCCGGAAAGCGGGGTACTCTACAATGAGCAGTTCTTC.

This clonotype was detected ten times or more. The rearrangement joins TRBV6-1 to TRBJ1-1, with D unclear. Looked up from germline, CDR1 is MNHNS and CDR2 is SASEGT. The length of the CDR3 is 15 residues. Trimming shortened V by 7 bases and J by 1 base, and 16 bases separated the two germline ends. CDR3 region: CASIPAVTGNTEAFF. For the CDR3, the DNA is TGTGCCAGCATCCCTGCGGTAACCGGGAACACTGAAGCTTTCTTT.

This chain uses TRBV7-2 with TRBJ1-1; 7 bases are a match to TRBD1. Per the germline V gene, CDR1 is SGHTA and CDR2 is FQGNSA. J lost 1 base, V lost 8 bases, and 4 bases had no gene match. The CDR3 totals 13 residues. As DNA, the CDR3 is TGTGCCAGCCACTGGGACAGGAACACTGAAGCTTTCTTT. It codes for CASHWDRNTEAFF.

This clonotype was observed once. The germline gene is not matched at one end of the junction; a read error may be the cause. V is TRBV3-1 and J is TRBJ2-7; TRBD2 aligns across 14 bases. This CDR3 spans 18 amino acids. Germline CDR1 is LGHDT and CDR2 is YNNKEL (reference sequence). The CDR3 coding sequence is TGTGCCAGCACCCAAACCGGGACTAGCGGGAGCGCCCAATACGAGCAGTACTTC. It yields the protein CASTQTGTSGSAQYEQYF.

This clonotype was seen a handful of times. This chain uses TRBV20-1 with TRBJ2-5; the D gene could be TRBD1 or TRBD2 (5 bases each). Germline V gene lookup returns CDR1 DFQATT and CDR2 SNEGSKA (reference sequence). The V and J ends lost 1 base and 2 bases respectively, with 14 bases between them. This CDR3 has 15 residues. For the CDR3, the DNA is TGCAGTGCTAGAGGCCCCCCGGGGCTACAAGAGACCCAGTACTTC. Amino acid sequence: CSARGPPGLQETQYF.

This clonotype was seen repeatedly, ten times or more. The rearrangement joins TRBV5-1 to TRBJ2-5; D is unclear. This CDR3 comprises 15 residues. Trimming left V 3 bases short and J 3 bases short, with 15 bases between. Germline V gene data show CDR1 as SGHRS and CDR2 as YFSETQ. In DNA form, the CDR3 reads TGCGCCAGCAGCTCGCTACCGGGTTCGAAAGAGACCCAGTACTTC. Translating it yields CASSSLPGSKETQYF.